Described below is a single T cell receptor (beta chain) sequence and its context. The sample comes from a study of control samples from healthy donors and cancer patients. Sequenced by immunoSEQ multiplex PCR; TCRdb stores in-frame clones only, minus some. The profile shows around 250,000 clones, 82% of them singletons. V lost 0 bases and J lost 0, with 10 bases in between. This CDR3 contains 15 residues. CDR1 is SGDLS, CDR2 YYNGEE, per germline. Sequencing was done on a sample of PBMCs. This TCR was recovered from a woman in her sixties or seventies with lung cancer. The gene calls are TRBV9 and TRBJ2-7; D gene unclear. The CDR3 nucleotides read TGTGCCAGCAGCGTAGAACCAGCGAGCTCCTACGAGCAGTACTTC. Residues: CASSVEPASSYEQYF.